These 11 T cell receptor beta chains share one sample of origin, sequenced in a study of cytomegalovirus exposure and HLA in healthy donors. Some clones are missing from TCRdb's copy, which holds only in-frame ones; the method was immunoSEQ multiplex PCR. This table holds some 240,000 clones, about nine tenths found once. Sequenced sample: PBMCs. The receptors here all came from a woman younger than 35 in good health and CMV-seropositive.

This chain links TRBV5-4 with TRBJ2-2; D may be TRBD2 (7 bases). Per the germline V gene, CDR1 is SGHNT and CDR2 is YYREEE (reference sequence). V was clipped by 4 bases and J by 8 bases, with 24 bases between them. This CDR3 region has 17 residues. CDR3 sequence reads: CASSRGTTDLDLGELFF. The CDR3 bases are TGTGCCAGCAGCAGGGGGACTACGGATTTAGATTTAGGGGAGCTGTTTTTT.

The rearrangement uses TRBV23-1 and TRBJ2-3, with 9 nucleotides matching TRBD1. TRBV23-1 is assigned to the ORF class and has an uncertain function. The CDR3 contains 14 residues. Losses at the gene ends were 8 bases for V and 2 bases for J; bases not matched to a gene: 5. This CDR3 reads CASSRDRDTDTQYF. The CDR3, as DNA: TGCGCCAGCTCCCGGGACAGGGACACAGATACGCAGTATTTT.

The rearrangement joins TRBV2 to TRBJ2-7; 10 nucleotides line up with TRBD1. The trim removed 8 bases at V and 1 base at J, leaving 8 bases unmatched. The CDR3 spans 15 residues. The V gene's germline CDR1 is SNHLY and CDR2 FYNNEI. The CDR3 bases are TGTGCCAGCGCTCGGGACAGGGGATCATCCTACGAGCAGTACTTC. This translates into CASARDRGSSYEQYF.

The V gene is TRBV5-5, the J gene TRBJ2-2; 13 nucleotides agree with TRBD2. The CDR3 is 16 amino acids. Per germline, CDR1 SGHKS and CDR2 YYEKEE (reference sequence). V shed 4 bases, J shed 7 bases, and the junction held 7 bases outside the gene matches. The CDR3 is CASSLTSGRVNGELFF. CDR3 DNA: TGTGCCAGCAGCCTCACTAGCGGGAGGGTAAACGGGGAGCTGTTTTTT.

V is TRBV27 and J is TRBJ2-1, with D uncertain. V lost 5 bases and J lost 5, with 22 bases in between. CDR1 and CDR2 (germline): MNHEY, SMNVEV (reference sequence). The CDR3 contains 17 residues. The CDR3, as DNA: TGTGCCAGCAGTATACACTTGACAAACGGATACCACAATGAGCAGTTCTTC. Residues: CASSIHLTNGYHNEQFF.

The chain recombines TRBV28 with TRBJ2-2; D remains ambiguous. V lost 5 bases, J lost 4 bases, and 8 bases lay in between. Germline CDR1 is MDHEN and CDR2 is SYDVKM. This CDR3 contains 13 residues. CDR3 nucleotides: TGTGCCAGCAGTCCTCTTTTCACCGGGGAGCTGTTTTTT. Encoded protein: CASSPLFTGELFF.

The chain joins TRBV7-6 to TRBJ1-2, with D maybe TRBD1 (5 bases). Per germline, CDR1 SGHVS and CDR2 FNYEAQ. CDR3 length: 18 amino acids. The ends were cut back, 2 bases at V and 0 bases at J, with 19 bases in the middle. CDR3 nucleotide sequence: TGTGCCAGCAGCTTAACCCGACAGCCGGCCCTTTCTAACTATGGCTACACCTTC. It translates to CASSLTRQPALSNYGYTF.

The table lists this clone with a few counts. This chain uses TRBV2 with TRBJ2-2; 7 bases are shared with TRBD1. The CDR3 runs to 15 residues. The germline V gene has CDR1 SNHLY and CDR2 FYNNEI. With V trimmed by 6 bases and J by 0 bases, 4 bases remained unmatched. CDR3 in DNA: TGTGCCAGCAGGCGAGACAGGGCGAACACCGGGGAGCTGTTTTTT. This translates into CASRRDRANTGELFF. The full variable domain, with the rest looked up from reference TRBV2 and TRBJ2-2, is EPEVTQTPSHQVTQMGQEVILRCVPISNHLYFYWYRQILGQKVEFLVSFYNNEISEKSEIFDDQFSVERPDGSNFTLKIRSTKLEDSAMYFCASRRDRANTGELFFGEGSRLTVL.

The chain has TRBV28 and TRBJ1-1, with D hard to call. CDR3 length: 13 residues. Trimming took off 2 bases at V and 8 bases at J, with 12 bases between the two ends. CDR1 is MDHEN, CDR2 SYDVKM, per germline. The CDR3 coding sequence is TGTGCCAGCAGTTTAGGGAGGATCATAGAAGCTTTCTTT. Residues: CASSLGRIIEAFF. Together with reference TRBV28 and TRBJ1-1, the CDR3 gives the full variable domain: DVKVTQSSRYLVKRTGEKVFLECVQDMDHENMFWYRQDPGLGLRLIYFSYDVKMKEKGDIPEGYSVSREKKERFSLILESASTNQTSMYLCASSLGRIIEAFFGQGTRLTVV.

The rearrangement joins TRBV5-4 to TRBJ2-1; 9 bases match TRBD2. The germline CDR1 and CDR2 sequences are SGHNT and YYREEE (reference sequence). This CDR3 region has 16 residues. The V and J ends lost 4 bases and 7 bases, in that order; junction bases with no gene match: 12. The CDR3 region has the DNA TGTGCCAGCAGCCGAATCATAGCGGGAGAAGAGAATGAGCAGTTCTTC. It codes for CASSRIIAGEENEQFF.

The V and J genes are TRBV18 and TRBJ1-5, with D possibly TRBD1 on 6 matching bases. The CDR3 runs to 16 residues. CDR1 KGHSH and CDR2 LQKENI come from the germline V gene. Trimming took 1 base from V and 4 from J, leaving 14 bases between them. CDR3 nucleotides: TGTGCCAGCTCACCACGACAGGTCGAAGTGAATCAGCCCCAGCATTTT. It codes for CASSPRQVEVNQPQHF.